The 19 T cell receptor beta chains in this list originate from one sample, sequenced in a study of T cell changes during pregnancy in multiple sclerosis (dated by TCRdb to about 2019). The library was built by means of the immunoSEQ multiplex PCR assay. The clones in this table, taken by TCRdb from immuneACCESS, are in-frame only. Not every clone is retained; where verified, under half of the shortfall comes from an unresolved V gene, and the cause of the rest is unknown. The sample contains 40,000 to 50,000 clones, approximately 92% of them found a single time. The ten largest clones add up to 0.7% of the sample. Sequenced material: CD4+ T cells from peripheral blood mononuclear cells, taken before pregnancy. Receptor source: a female donor with multiple sclerosis, enrolled in a pregnancy study.

This chain uses TRBV19 with TRBJ1-2, with a weak D call TRBD1 (5 bases). V shed 7 bases and J shed 7 bases, with 28 bases lying between them. This CDR3 has 17 residues. Germline CDR1 and CDR2: LNHDA and SQIVND (reference sequence). CDR3 sequence: CASNGGGRSLIGAGYTF. CDR3 coding DNA: TGTGCCAGTAACGGGGGGGGAAGATCCTTGATCGGAGCTGGCTACACCTTC.

The rearrangement joins TRBV5-1 to TRBJ2-5, with a tentative D call TRBD2 (5 bases). The CDR3 totals 15 residues. Germline lookup yields CDR1 SGHRS and CDR2 YFSETQ. Trimming removed 0 bases from V and 5 bases from J, with 14 bases in between. The CDR3, as DNA: TGCGCCAGCAGCTTGGCCCGGACTGGCTGGGAGACCCAGTACTTC. Its translation is CASSLARTGWETQYF.

The chain combines TRBV18 with TRBJ1-1, with D tentatively TRBD1 (6 bases). Trimming removed 5 bases at V and 5 bases at J, with 15 bases between. From germline, CDR1 is KGHSH and CDR2 LQKENI. CDR3 length equals 14 residues. The CDR3 sequence is CASSANRVGTEAFF. In nucleotides, the CDR3 is TGTGCCAGCTCAGCAAACAGGGTTGGGACTGAAGCTTTCTTT.

The gene calls are TRBV28 and TRBJ2-5, with 11 bases identical to TRBD2. The germline V gene has CDR1 MDHEN and CDR2 SYDVKM. V gave up 6 bases and J gave up 4 bases; unmatched junction bases: 19. CDR3 length: 19 amino acids. The CDR3 DNA sequence: TGTGCCAGCAGCTTAAGAGGGGGTAGCGGGAGGGGGGTTGGAGAGACCCAGTACTTC. Translating it yields CASSLRGGSGRGVGETQYF.

The chain joins TRBV11-2 to TRBJ2-1; 8 bases are a match to TRBD2. Unmatched junction bases numbered 9, after V lost 5 bases and J lost 6 bases. The CDR3 is 15 amino acids. Germline-derived CDR1 and CDR2 are SGHAT and FQNNGV. CDR3 nucleotides: TGTGCCAGCAGCCTGACTAGCGTGGGGGTCAATGAGCAGTTCTTC. This sequence encodes CASSLTSVGVNEQFF.

V and J are TRBV7-3 and TRBJ2-5; D gene ambiguous. Trimming took 5 bases from V and 0 from J, leaving 7 bases between them. From germline, CDR1 is SGHTA and CDR2 FQGTGA. The CDR3 consists of 13 residues. The CDR3 sequence: CASSLLYQETQYF. CDR3 in DNA: TGTGCCAGCAGCCTATTGTACCAAGAGACCCAGTACTTC.

V is TRBV9 and J is TRBJ1-1; TRBD1 might be the D (5 bases). Trimming removed 0 bases at V and 3 bases at J, with 12 bases between. Germline V gene sequence: CDR1 SGDLS, CDR2 YYNGEE. The CDR3 has 15 residues. The CDR3, as DNA: TGTGCCAGCAGCGTAGGGGGACGGGGGGACACTGAAGCTTTCTTT. Translating gives CASSVGGRGDTEAFF.

V gene TRBV18 combines with J gene TRBJ1-2; possibly TRBD1 for D (6 bases). The germline V gene has CDR1 KGHSH and CDR2 LQKENI. The V gene lost 4 bases and the J gene lost 1 base, with 16 bases spanning the gap. The CDR3 is made up of 16 amino acids. DNA of the CDR3: TGTGCCAGCTCACTATACCAGGGGACCAATAACTATGGCTACACCTTC. Amino acid sequence: CASSLYQGTNNYGYTF.

The genes are TRBV9 and TRBJ2-3; 7 bases line up with TRBD2. Germline CDR1 SGDLS, CDR2 YYNGEE. With 3 bases clipped from V and 0 bases from J, the junction kept 1 base outside the gene matches. The CDR3 contains 14 residues. The CDR3 DNA follows: TGTGCCAGCAGCGGGACTAGGAGCACAGATACGCAGTATTTT. Protein sequence: CASSGTRSTDTQYF.

This chain links TRBV10-3 with TRBJ2-7, with 7 bases matching TRBD1. Trimming cost V 7 bases and J 0 bases; bases outside gene matches: 3. CDR3 length: 13 residues. Germline V gene data show CDR1 as ENHRY and CDR2 as SYGVKD. The CDR3, as DNA: TGTGCCATCACCAACAGGGGCTCCTACGAGCAGTACTTC. This translates into CAITNRGSYEQYF.

The V call is TRBV19, the J call TRBJ2-7; 9 bases match TRBD2. The CDR3 has 14 residues. Germline CDR1 reads LNHDA; CDR2 reads SQIVND (reference sequence). Unmatched junction bases numbered 4, after V lost 1 base and J lost 6 bases. Written as DNA, the CDR3 is TGTGCCAGTAGTATAGGAGGGACTAGCAGCGAGCAGTACTTC. Translated, it gives CASSIGGTSSEQYF.

The J gene is TRBJ1-5, the V gene TRBV28; D is perhaps TRBD1 (6 bases). The length of the CDR3 is 15 residues. Trimming shortened V by 3 bases and J by 6 bases, and 15 bases separated the two germline ends. Per germline, CDR1 MDHEN and CDR2 SYDVKM. The CDR3 nucleotides are TGTGCCAGCAGTTTGACGGGGGGCCGGGGTCAGCCCCAGCATTTT. Translated: CASSLTGGRGQPQHF. Using reference TRBV28 and TRBJ1-5 for the parts outside the CDR3, the full variable domain is DVKVTQSSRYLVKRTGEKVFLECVQDMDHENMFWYRQDPGLGLRLIYFSYDVKMKEKGDIPEGYSVSREKKERFSLILESASTNQTSMYLCASSLTGGRGQPQHFGDGTRLSIL.

The J gene is TRBJ1-1, the V gene TRBV21-1. TRBV21-1 is a documented pseudogene. This CDR3 has 14 amino acids. The CDR3 spells CASSRDSQDTEAFF. CDR3 nucleotide sequence: TGTGCCAGCAGCAGGGACTCTCAGGACACTGAAGCTTTCTTT.

This clone was observed a single time. The chain recombines TRBV6-6 with TRBJ2-5; possible D gene TRBD2, 5 bases. V was clipped by 0 bases and J by 1 base, with 6 bases between them. Looked up from germline, CDR1 is MNHNY and CDR2 is SVGAGI (reference sequence). The CDR3 sequence is 14 residues long. DNA for the CDR3: TGTGCCAGCAGTTACTCCGAGGGCCAAGAGACCCAGTACTTC. Translation gives CASSYSEGQETQYF.

V gene TRBV7-3 combines with J gene TRBJ2-2; 10 bases align to TRBD2. Germline V gene sequence: CDR1 SGHTA, CDR2 FQGTGA. Trimming at V came to 5 bases and at J to 0 bases, leaving 3 bases not matched to a gene. The length of the CDR3 is 16 residues. This CDR3 reads CASSRSGGANTGELFF. CDR3 nucleotides: TGTGCCAGCAGCAGAAGCGGGGGGGCGAACACCGGGGAGCTGTTTTTT. Filled out from reference TRBV7-3 and TRBJ2-2, the complete variable domain reads GAGVSQTPSNKVTEKGKYVELRCDPISGHTALYWYRQSLGQGPEFLIYFQGTGAADDSGLPNDRFFAVRPEGSVSTLKIQRTERGDSAVYLCASSRSGGANTGELFFGEGSRLTVL.

The rearrangement links TRBV27 to TRBJ2-2; D perhaps matches TRBD1 (7 bases). This CDR3 comprises 15 residues. The germline V gene encodes CDR1 MNHEY and CDR2 SMNVEV (reference sequence). V dropped 6 bases and J dropped 3 bases, with 14 bases sitting between them. CDR3: CASSWRGLHTGELFF. The CDR3 nucleotides are TGTGCCAGCAGCTGGAGGGGGCTCCACACCGGGGAGCTGTTTTTT.

The gene calls are TRBV9 and TRBJ1-2; D not certain. Trimming cost V 2 bases and J 8 bases, with 16 bases left between them. The CDR3 sequence is 14 residues long. Germline-derived CDR1 and CDR2 are SGDLS and YYNGEE. CDR3 DNA: TGTGCCAGCAGCGTTCCCGGGAGAGCCGAAGGCTACACCTTC. This encodes CASSVPGRAEGYTF.

V usage is TRBV20-1 and J usage is TRBJ2-1; D gene ambiguous. Per germline, CDR1 DFQATT and CDR2 SNEGSKA (reference sequence). The V end was cut by 3 bases, the J end by 3 bases, with 3 bases between. The CDR3 length is 11 residues. The CDR3 DNA reads as TGCAGTGCTAGCTTCTACAATGAGCAGTTCTTC. Translating gives CSASFYNEQFF.

J is TRBJ2-7 and V is TRBV4-1; TRBD2 matches 10 bases. J was trimmed by 3 bases and V by 5 bases; bases with no gene match: 4. The CDR3 totals 14 residues. Germline V gene data show CDR1 as MGHRA and CDR2 as YSYEKL. CDR3 DNA: TGCGCCAGCAGCTTTGTAGCGGGGGGCTACGAGCAGTACTTC. Translation gives CASSFVAGGYEQYF.